This is a list of T cell receptor beta chains from one sample in a study of shared clonotypes between healthy human individuals. The method was immunoSEQ multiplex PCR; TCRdb's version includes in-frame clones alone and lacks a portion of them. The profile shows roughly 1,800,000 clones, about 95% of them singletons. Sequenced input: naive CD8+ T cells sorted from blood. Receptors originate from a man younger than 30 in good health. The CDR3 runs from the conserved cysteine through the conserved F or W. D genes are given only for firm matches. The listing skips clone size in some rows; elsewhere it reads once, few, many or a size class.

v_gene,abundance,d_gene,j_gene,CDR3nt,CDR3aa
TRBV13,NA,TRBD2,TRBJ2-3,TGTGCCAGCAGCCTAGCGGGGGGGAGCACAGATACGCAGTATTTT,CASSLAGGSTDTQYF
TRBV30,NA,NA,TRBJ2-7,TGTGCCTGGAGCAGAGGAGGGGGAACGGGACAGCGGTCCTACGAGCAGTACTTC,CAWSRGGGTGQRSYEQYF
TRBV5-6,few,TRBD1,TRBJ2-7,TGTGCCAGCAGCTTCGGGACAGGCTACGAGCAGTACTTC,CASSFGTGYEQYF
TRBV9,NA,NA,TRBJ2-5,TGTGCCAGCGGTGACCCAAGGGAGACCCAGTACTTC,CASGDPRETQYF
TRBV7-8,NA,TRBD2,TRBJ2-1,TGTGCCAGCAGCTCAAGACTAGCGGGAGTTGTCGATGAGCAGTTCTTC,CASSSRLAGVVDEQFF
TRBV6-4,once,TRBD1,TRBJ1-3,TGTGCCAGCAGTCTCAGGGGGAGAAACACCATATATTTT,CASSLRGRNTIYF
TRBV2,NA,NA,TRBJ2-7,TGTGCCAGCAGATCACAGGGTGGTAGGCTCCACGAGCAGTACTTC,CASRSQGGRLHEQYF
TRBV7-9,NA,NA,TRBJ1-5,TGTGCCAGCAGCTTTATTAGGTACAGGGTAGATTATGGCAATCAGCCCCAGCATTTT,CASSFIRYRVDYGNQPQHF
TRBV9,many,NA,TRBJ2-5,TGTGCCAGCAGCGACACGGGCAGTCAAGAGACCCAGTACTTC,CASSDTGSQETQYF
TRBV2,NA,TRBD2,TRBJ2-3,TGTGCCAGCAGTGAAACCCTAGCGGGGGGACCCACAGATACGCAGTATTTT,CASSETLAGGPTDTQYF
TRBV5-1,NA,TRBD2,TRBJ2-3,TGCGCCAGCAGCGGGGGACTAGCGGGAGCCACAGATACGCAGTATTTT,CASSGGLAGATDTQYF
TRBV15,NA,TRBD1,TRBJ2-5,TGTGCCACCAGCCCCGGGACAGGGGATGGAGAGACCCAGTACTTC,CATSPGTGDGETQYF
TRBV15,NA,NA,TRBJ2-2,TGTGCCACCAGCAGAGATTTAGACTCGGCAAAGACCGGGGAGCTGTTTTTT,CATSRDLDSAKTGELFF
TRBV5-1,NA,NA,TRBJ1-1,TGCGCCAGCAGCTTGGTAGGGGAAAACACTGAAGCTTTCTTT,CASSLVGENTEAFF
TRBV6-5,NA,NA,TRBJ2-7,TGTGCCAGCAGTTACGCCTCAGGGAGCGAGCAGTACTTC,CASSYASGSEQYF
TRBV19,NA,TRBD1,TRBJ1-2,TGTGCCAGTAGTATCCTCGCTGGGACAGACTATGGCTACACCTTC,CASSILAGTDYGYTF